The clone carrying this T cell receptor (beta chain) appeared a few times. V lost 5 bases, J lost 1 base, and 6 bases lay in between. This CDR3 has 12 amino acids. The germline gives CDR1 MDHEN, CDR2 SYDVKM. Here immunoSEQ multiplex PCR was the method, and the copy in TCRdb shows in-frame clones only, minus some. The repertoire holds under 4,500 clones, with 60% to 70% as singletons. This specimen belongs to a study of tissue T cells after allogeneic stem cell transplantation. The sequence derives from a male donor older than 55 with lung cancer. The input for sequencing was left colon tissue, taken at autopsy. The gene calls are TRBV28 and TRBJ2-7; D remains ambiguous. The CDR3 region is CASSIQSYEQYF. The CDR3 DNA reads TGTGCCAGCAGTATCCAGTCCTACGAGCAGTACTTC. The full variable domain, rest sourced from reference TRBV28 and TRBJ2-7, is DVKVTQSSRYLVKRTGEKVFLECVQDMDHENMFWYRQDPGLGLRLIYFSYDVKMKEKGDIPEGYSVSREKKERFSLILESASTNQTSMYLCASSIQSYEQYFGPGTRLTVT.